This T cell receptor (beta chain) came from a study of metastatic and nonmetastatic thyroid tumors. Study-wide background: Across peripheral blood and tumor or nodule tissue samples taken from malignant and benign thyroid patients, the repertoires were compared with one another.

Study results and caveats: Reported TCR beta diversity, measured in blood and tumor, was significantly higher for malignant thyroid tumors than for benign nodules.

Thyroid surgery took place with no prior treatment in any patient. This clone was recorded at least ten times. No antigen is known for it. Under the authors' procedure: Clinicopathological groups supplied CDR3 differences that were used to build a distant-metastasis classifier for papillary thyroid cancer. Through MiXCR, TCRdb re-clonotyped the PCR reads. It is TCRdb's table, rather than the study itself, that gives the V and J calls and clone size. The sample yields 25,000 to 35,000 clones, around 15% seen once. Germline lookup yields CDR1 GTSNPN and CDR2 SVGIG (reference sequence). The CDR3 extends over 15 amino acids. V lost 3 bases and J lost 1, with 15 bases in between.

The origin of this receptor is a female donor with papillary thyroid cancer or a benign thyroid nodule (not recorded which). Some clones in this sample may be carry-over from other donors' samples. The specimen sequenced was blood. The J gene is TRBJ1-2, the V gene TRBV30; D unclear. The CDR3, as DNA: TGTGCCTGGAGCCAAAGTTTCCCGGGTAACTATGGCTACACCTTC. Encoded protein: CAWSQSFPGNYGYTF.